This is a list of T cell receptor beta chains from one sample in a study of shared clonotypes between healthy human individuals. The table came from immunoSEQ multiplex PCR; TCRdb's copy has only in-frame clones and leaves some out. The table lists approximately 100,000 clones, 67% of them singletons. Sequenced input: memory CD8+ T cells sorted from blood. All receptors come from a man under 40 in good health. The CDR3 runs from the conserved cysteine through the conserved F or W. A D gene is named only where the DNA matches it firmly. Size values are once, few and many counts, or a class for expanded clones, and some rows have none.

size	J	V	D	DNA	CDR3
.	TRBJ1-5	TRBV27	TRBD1	TGTGCCAGCAGTCCAGACAGGGAGCGGGGTCAGCCCCAGCATTTT	CASSPDRERGQPQHF
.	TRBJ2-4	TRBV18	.	TGTGCCAGCTCACCACAGGTGCAGGGGGGGATAAACATTCAGTACTTC	CASSPQVQGGINIQYF
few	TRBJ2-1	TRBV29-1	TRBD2	TGCAGCGTTGCCGGCGGGAGAAGCAATGAGCAGTTCTTC	CSVAGGRSNEQFF
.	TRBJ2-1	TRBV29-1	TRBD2	TGCAGCGCCGAGGGGCGGGAGGGCCATAGGTACAATGAGCAGTTCTTC	CSAEGREGHRYNEQFF
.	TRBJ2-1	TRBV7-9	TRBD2	TGTGCCAGCAGCTTAAACGGACTAGCGGGAGTAGCCAATGAGCAGTTCTTC	CASSLNGLAGVANEQFF
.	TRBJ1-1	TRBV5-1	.	TGCGCCAGCCGTAACGGTAGGGGAAAGAACACTGAAGCTTTCTTT	CASRNGRGKNTEAFF
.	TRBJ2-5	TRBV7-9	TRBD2	TGTGCCAGCAGCCCAGCGGGACTCCAAGAGACCCAGTACTTC	CASSPAGLQETQYF
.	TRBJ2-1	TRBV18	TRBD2	TGTGCCAGCTCACCATGGGATCCGGGACTAGCGGGCGGGTACAATGAGCAGTTCTTC	CASSPWDPGLAGGYNEQFF
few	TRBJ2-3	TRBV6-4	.	TGTGCCAGCAGTGACGGAGCGGCCTCGAATCTCTGGTATTTT	CASSDGAASNLWYF
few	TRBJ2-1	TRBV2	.	TGTGCCAGCAGAGCATACAATGAGCAGTTCTTC	CASRAYNEQFF
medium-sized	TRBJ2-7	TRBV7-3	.	TGTGCCAGCAGCTCTAATGTCCCCAGCTCGGGCTCCTACGAGCAGTACTTC	CASSSNVPSSGSYEQYF
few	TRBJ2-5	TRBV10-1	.	TGCGCCAGCAGTGACAAGGTACCATCCAACCAGTACCAAGAGACCCAGTACTTC	CASSDKVPSNQYQETQYF
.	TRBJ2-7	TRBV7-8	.	TGTGCCAGCAGCAACACCAGGGTCTCTTCGTACGAGCAGTACTTC	CASSNTRVSSYEQYF
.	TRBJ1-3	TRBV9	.	TGTGCCAGCAGCCCCGGGGGGCTCTCTGGAAACACCATATATTTT	CASSPGGLSGNTIYF
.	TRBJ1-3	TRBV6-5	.	TGTGCCAGCAGCCGGGACACGGTAAACACCATATATTTT	CASSRDTVNTIYF
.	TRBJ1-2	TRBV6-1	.	TGTGCCAGCAGTCTTGACAGAACCTATGGCTACACCTTC	CASSLDRTYGYTF
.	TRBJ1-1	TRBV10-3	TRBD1	TGTGCCATCAGTGACAGGGGGCGTCTGGGCACTGAAGCTTTCTTT	CAISDRGRLGTEAFF
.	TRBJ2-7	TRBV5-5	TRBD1	TGTGCCAGCAGCTTGGTACCGGGACAGGGGAAAGGCGAGCAGTACTTC	CASSLVPGQGKGEQYF
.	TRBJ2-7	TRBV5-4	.	TGTGCCAGCAGCTGGGGCGGGGCGGGGTCCGAGCAGTACTTC	CASSWGGAGSEQYF
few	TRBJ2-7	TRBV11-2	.	TGTGCCAGCAGCTCGGACAGTGCCTACGAGCAGTACTTC	CASSSDSAYEQYF
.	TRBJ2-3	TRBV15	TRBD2	TGTGCCACCAGCGCTGGGACTAGTGAGGCAGATACGCAGTATTTT	CATSAGTSEADTQYF
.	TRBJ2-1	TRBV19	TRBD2	TGTGCCAGTAGTCTCTCTAGCGGGAGGGAACAGTTCTTC	CASSLSSGREQFF